This T cell receptor beta chain emerged from a study of blood T cell repertoires in COVID-19. The overall study: Acute-phase and convalescent COVID-19 samples originated in the United States, Italy and Spain. PBMCs, B-cell-depleted T cells, or T cells provided the cDNA or gDNA that made up the material.

Some clones are missing from TCRdb's copy, which holds only in-frame ones; the method was immunoSEQ multiplex PCR. The data contain 250,000 to 300,000 clones, about nine tenths of them singletons. The age range of participants was 18 to 89 years, with residence in some 25 US areas. CDR3 length: 16 residues. J gave up 0 bases and V 2 bases, and 5 bases lay outside the gene matches. Germline V CDR1 and CDR2: GTSNPN, SVGIG (reference sequence). The chain has TRBV30 and TRBJ1-4; TRBD1 matches at 8 bases. Input material: PBMCs or T cells enriched from blood (not recorded which). The sequence was obtained from a woman aged 40 to 50 with acute COVID-19. The CDR3 DNA is TGTGCCTGGAGTAAACAGGGGGGAGCAACTAATGAAAAACTGTTTTTT. The encoded protein is CAWSKQGGATNEKLFF.